This T cell receptor (beta chain) was profiled in a study of T cell repertoires in cytomegalovirus infection (dated by TCRdb to about 2019). Some background on the complete study: Because public TCR beta signatures pointed to carriage of CMV infection together with the matching HLA type, the HLA type of each donor mattered for the analysis.

A distance of 14 bases separates the germline ends of V and J, which lose 4 bases and 2 bases respectively. Inclusive of the bounding cysteine and phenylalanine, the CDR3 is 15 residues long. The entry retains the CDR3 DNA only, 45 bases that are in frame from base 1. Looking up the germline V gene (reference sequence) yields CDR1 SEHNR and CDR2 FQNEAQ. What the work shows at the level of the full study, not this receptor alone: In both this cohort and an independent roughly 350-donor cohort, the cumulative frequency of public TCR beta family members distinguished carriers of CMV infection plus the relevant HLA type. The ex vivo response was dominated by HLA-C-restricted CMV-specific TCR beta clonotypes, and the single most frequent clonotype in two of eight donors was supplied by these HLA-C-restricted clonotypes.

This clonotype was picked up a small number of times. The specificity of this receptor is unknown. It has no much larger one-base neighbor in the sample; base qualities were not kept. The sequencing machine was an Illumina HiSeq 1500. TCRdb trimmed public reads at Q25 via fastp, called clones via MiXCR and kept in-frame beta chains. Merged by CDR3 protein, the rows form single entries marked with the most common genes and DNA. This sample lists 45,000 to 75,000 distinct CDR3 sequences; roughly 32% were detected once. The top ten hold about two thirds of the sample. This chain is built from TRBV7-9 and TRBJ2-5; no D gene call is confident. The specimen sequenced was PBMCs, sequenced either directly or after in vitro stimulation (not recorded which). The TCR sequence derives from a human donor in good health (CMV status not recorded). Some clones in this sample may be carry-over from other donors' samples. The CDR3 region reads CASSSAAGVQETQYF. The nucleotide sequence reads as follows: TGTGCCAGCAGCTCGGCTGCTGGCGTTCAAGAGACCCAGTACTTC. The reference TRBV7-9 and TRBJ2-5 proteins fill in what lies around the CDR3, so the full variable domain reads DTGVSQNPRHKITKRGQNVTFRCDPISEHNRLYWYRQTLGQGPEFLTYFQNEAQLEKSRLLSDRFSAERPKGSFSTLEIQRTEQGDSAMYLCASSSAAGVQETQYFGPGTRLLVL.